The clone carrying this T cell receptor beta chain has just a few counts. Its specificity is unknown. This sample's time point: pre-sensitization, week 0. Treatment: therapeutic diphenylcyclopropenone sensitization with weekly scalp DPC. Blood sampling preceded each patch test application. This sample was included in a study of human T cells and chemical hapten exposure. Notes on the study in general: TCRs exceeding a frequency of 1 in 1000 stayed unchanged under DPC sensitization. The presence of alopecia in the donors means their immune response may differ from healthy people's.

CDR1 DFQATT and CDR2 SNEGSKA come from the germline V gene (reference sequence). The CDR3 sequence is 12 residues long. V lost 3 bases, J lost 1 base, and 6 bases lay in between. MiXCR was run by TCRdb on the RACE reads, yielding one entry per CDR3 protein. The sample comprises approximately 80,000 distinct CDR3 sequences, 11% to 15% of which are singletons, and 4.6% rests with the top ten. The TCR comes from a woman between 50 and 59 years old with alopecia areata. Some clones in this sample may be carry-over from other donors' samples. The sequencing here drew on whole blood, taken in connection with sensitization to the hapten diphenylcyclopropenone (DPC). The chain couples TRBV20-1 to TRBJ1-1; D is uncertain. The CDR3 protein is CSARAPNTEAFF. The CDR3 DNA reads TGCAGTGCTAGGGCGCCGAACACTGAAGCTTTCTTT.